The present T cell receptor (beta chain) was sequenced within a study of blood T cell repertoires in COVID-19. The CDR3 is 16 amino acids. The germline V gene encodes CDR1 MGHDK and CDR2 SYGVNS. V shed 3 bases and J 6 bases; nucleotides not matched to a gene: 8. Sequencing was performed with immunoSEQ multiplex PCR; in TCRdb, only in-frame clones are kept and a portion is missing. The table has 200,000 to 250,000 clones, roughly four fifths seen once. Participants came from 24 US areas, aged about 18 to 100 years. Assignment of participants to cohorts was predicated upon participant-reported clinical history.

This clonotype was sampled from a man aged 55 to 69 who had recovered from COVID-19. The specimen was PBMCs or T cells enriched from blood (not recorded which). This chain connects TRBV25-1 to TRBJ1-3; TRBD1 matches 10 bases. This CDR3 reads CASSDLRTGGLNTIYF. The CDR3 bases are TGTGCCAGCAGTGATTTGAGGACAGGGGGGTTAAACACCATATATTTT.